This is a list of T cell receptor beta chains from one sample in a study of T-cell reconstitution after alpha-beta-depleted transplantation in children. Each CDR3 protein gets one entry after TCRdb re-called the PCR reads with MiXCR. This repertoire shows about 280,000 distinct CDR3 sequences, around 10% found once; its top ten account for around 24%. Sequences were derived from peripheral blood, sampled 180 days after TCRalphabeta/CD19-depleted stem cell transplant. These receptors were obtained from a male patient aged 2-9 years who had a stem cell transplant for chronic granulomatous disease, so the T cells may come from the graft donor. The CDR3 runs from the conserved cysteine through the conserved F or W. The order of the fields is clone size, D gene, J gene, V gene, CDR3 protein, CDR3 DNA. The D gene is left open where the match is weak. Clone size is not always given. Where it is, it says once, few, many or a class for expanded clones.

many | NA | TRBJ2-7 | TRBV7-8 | CASSDPAGSYEQYF | TGTGCCAGCAGCGACCCGGCGGGCTCCTACGAGCAGTACTTC
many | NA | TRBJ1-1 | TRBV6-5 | CASSYGFVTRNTEAFF | TGTGCCAGCAGTTACGGATTCGTCACCAGAAACACTGAAGCTTTCTTT
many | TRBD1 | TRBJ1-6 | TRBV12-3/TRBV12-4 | CASSMTGGDFSPLHF | TGTGCCAGCAGCATGACAGGGGGCGATTTCTCACCCCTCCACTTT
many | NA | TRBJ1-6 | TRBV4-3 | CASSQVRGNLHF | TGCGCCAGCAGCCAAGTCCGGGGGAATCTCCACTTT
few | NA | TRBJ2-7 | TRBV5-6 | CASSWTGPGASGHSYEQYF | TGTGCCAGCAGCTGGACAGGACCTGGGGCTAGCGGGCACTCCTACGAGCAGTACTTC
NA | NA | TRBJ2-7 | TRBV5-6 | CASSPGQKYEQYF | TGTGCCAGCAGCCCGGGTCAAAAATACGAGCAGTACTTC
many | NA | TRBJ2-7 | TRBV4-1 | CASSQDYAAAYEQYF | TGCGCCAGCAGCCAAGATTACGCCGCAGCCTACGAGCAGTACTTC
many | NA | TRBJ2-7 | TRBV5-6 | CASSLSGGRGTLEQYF | TGTGCCAGCAGCTTGAGTGGTGGCAGGGGGACTCTCGAGCAGTACTTC
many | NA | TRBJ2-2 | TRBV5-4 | CASSLPENTGELFF | TGTGCCAGCAGCTTACCGGAAAACACCGGGGAGCTGTTTTTT
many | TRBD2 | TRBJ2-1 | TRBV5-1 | CASGSTGGPNEQFF | TGCGCCAGCGGATCCACGGGAGGGCCCAATGAGCAGTTCTTC
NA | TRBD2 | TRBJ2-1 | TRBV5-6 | CASSWERGGSYNEQFF | TGTGCCAGCAGCTGGGAGCGGGGGGGCAGCTACAATGAGCAGTTCTTC